These 10 T cell receptor beta chains were sequenced from one sample in a study of blood T cell repertoires in COVID-19. Clones were read by immunoSEQ multiplex PCR, and TCRdb kept only the in-frame ones, dropping some. This sample has approximately 230,000 clones, with 88% found just once. The sample taken for sequencing was peripheral blood. Receptors were obtained from a woman aged 40 to 49 who had recovered from COVID-19.

In its sample, this clone was seen once. The chain joins TRBV4-2 to TRBJ2-5, with D tentatively TRBD1 (5 bases). Germline CDR1 reads LGHNA; CDR2 reads YNFKEQ. This CDR3 is 15 amino acids long. The V end was cut by 4 bases, the J end by 2 bases, with 14 bases between. CDR3 nucleotide sequence: TGTGCCAGCAGCCCGGTTAGGGGAATTCAAGAGACCCAGTACTTC. It encodes CASSPVRGIQETQYF.

V is TRBV7-2 and J is TRBJ2-7; no reliable D call. This CDR3 contains 15 residues. Trimming removed 2 bases at V and 0 bases at J, with 11 bases between. CDR1 is SGHTA, CDR2 FQGNSA, per germline. The CDR3 DNA is TGTGCCAGCAGCTTAAGGCAGGTCAGCTCCTACGAGCAGTACTTC. Protein sequence: CASSLRQVSSYEQYF.

The chain joins TRBV2 to TRBJ2-7; possibly TRBD2 for D (6 bases). Germline V CDR1 and CDR2: SNHLY, FYNNEI. V shed 8 bases and J shed 2 bases, with 16 bases lying between them. The CDR3 is 14 amino acids. The CDR3, as DNA: TGTGCCAGCCGCGGGCAGCGGGCAACCTACGAGCAGTACTTC. This translates into CASRGQRATYEQYF.

J is TRBJ2-7 and V is TRBV7-9, with D possibly being TRBD1 (5 bases). The CDR3 contains 15 residues. V dropped 5 bases and J dropped 5 bases, with 19 bases sitting between them. The V gene's germline CDR1 is SEHNR and CDR2 FQNEAQ (reference sequence). The chain's CDR3 is CASSTRRTTTDEQYF. The CDR3 DNA follows: TGTGCCAGCAGCACTCGAAGGACAACCACCGACGAGCAGTACTTC.

In its sample, this clone was seen a few times. The chain combines TRBV18 with TRBJ1-2; a possible D gene is TRBD1 (6 bases). Germline V gene sequence: CDR1 KGHSH, CDR2 LQKENI. This CDR3 has 16 residues. V was pared by 0 bases and J by 5 bases, with 16 bases between. The CDR3 region is CASSPPATGFKYGYTF. CDR3 bases: TGTGCCAGCTCACCACCGGCTACAGGGTTTAAGTATGGCTACACCTTC.

V and J are TRBV7-9 and TRBJ1-2; D unresolved. Deletions cut 5 bases from V and 9 bases from J, with 22 bases between. CDR1 and CDR2 (germline): SEHNR, FQNEAQ (reference sequence). There are 15 residues in the CDR3. CDR3 coding DNA: TGTGCCAGCAGCCCGGGTAGTGGAGCCTCTATGAGCTACACCTTC. This sequence encodes CASSPGSGASMSYTF.

This rearrangement joins TRBV4-3 to TRBJ2-1; maybe TRBD1 (5 bases). The CDR3 consists of 17 residues. Germline V gene lookup returns CDR1 LGHNA and CDR2 YSLEER. With 4 bases removed from V and 0 bases from J, the gap between germline ends came to 16 bases. The CDR3 nucleotides read TGCGCCAGCAGCCCGCGTTGGGGCGGTGTCTCCTACAATGAGCAGTTCTTC. Translation: CASSPRWGGVSYNEQFF.

V is TRBV6-1 and J is TRBJ1-3, with D uncertain. CDR3 length equals 14 residues. Germline V lookup: CDR1 MNHNS, CDR2 SASEGT. V lost 0 bases and J lost 3, with 6 bases in between. The CDR3 loop is CASSEALDGNTIYF. CDR3 DNA sequence: TGTGCCAGCAGTGAAGCGTTAGATGGAAACACCATATATTTT.

In its sample, this clone was seen a few times. The chain recombines TRBV4-2 with TRBJ2-3, with D possibly TRBD1 on 6 matching bases. CDR1 and CDR2 from the germline V gene are LGHNA and YNFKEQ. The length of the CDR3 is 16 residues. V was clipped by 0 bases and J by 1 base, with 11 bases between them. CDR3 region: CASSQEEEGGTDTQYF. The CDR3 nucleotides read TGTGCCAGCAGCCAAGAAGAAGAGGGGGGCACAGATACGCAGTATTTT.

The count of this clone is one. The chain carries TRBV19 and TRBJ2-2; 8 positions match TRBD1. Germline V gene sequence: CDR1 LNHDA, CDR2 SQIVND (reference sequence). V lost 11 bases to trimming and J lost 4 bases; unmatched junction nucleotides: 12. There are 15 residues in the CDR3. This chain's CDR3 is CASTVKTGGTGELFF. The CDR3 DNA reads TGTGCCTCCACAGTTAAAACAGGGGGCACCGGGGAGCTGTTTTTT. Full variable domain (missing parts from reference TRBV19 and TRBJ2-2): DGGITQSPKYLFRKEGQNVTLSCEQNLNHDAMYWYRQDPGQGLRLIYYSQIVNDFQKGDIAEGYSVSREKKESFPLTVTSAQKNPTAFYLCASTVKTGGTGELFFGEGSRLTVL.